Sequencing of this T cell receptor beta chain was carried out in a study of cytomegalovirus exposure and HLA in healthy donors. The CDR3 has 13 amino acids. Germline values: CDR1 LNHDA, CDR2 SQIVND (reference sequence). V was shortened by 3 bases and J by 4 bases, with 10 bases between the two germline ends. Generated by immunoSEQ multiplex PCR, the TCRdb table keeps only in-frame clones and is missing some. The sample contains about 82,000 clones, 85% to 95% of which appear only once. The V call is TRBV19, the J call TRBJ2-7; the D gene is possibly TRBD1 (5 bases). This TCR was sampled from a man aged 18 to 30 in good health and CMV-seronegative. Material for sequencing was PBMCs. CDR3: CASSIPQGYEQYF. The CDR3 DNA is TGTGCCAGTAGTATCCCCCAGGGATACGAGCAGTACTTC.